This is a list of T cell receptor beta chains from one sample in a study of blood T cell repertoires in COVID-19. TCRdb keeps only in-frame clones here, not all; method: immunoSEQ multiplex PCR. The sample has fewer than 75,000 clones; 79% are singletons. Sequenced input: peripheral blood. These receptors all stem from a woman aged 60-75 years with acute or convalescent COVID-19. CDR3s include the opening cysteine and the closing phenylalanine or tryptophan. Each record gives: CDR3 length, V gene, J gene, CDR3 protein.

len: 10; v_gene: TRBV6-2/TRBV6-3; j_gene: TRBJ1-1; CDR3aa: CASSLYETFF
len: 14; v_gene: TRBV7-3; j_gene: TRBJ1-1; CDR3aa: CASSPTGLVTEAFF
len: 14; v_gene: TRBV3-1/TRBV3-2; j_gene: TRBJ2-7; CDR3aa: CASSQEAGTYEQYF
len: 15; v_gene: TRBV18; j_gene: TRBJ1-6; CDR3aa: CASSRRDSDNSPLHF
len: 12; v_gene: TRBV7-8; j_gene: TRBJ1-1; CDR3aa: CASSPAGRTAFF
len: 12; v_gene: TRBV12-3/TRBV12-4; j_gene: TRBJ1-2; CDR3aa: CASTRQGGGYTF
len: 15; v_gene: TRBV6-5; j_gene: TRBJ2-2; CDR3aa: CASRTDREYTGELFF
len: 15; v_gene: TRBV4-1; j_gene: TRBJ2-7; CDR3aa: CASSQEAAASYEQYF
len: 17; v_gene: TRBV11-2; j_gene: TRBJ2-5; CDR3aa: CASSLRTSGGTGETQYF
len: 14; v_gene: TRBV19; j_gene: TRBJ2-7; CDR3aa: CASSTTQVTSEQYF
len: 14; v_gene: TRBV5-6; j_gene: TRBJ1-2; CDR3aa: CASWHGTGDYGYTF
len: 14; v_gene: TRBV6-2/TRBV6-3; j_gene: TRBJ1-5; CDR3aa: CASSYGDSRQPQHF
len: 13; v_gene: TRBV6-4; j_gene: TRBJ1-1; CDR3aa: CASRYDLNTEAFF
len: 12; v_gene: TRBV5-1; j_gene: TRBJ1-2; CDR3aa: CASMGGDYGYTF
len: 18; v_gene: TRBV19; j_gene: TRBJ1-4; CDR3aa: CASSTGVTLFPTNEKLFF
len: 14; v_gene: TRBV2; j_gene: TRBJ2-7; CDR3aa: CASSVQGLPYEQYF
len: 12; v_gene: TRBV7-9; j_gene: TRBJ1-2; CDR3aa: CASSPRQYGYTF
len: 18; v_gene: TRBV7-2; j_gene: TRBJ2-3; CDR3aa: CASSPHPQAGGPTDTQYF
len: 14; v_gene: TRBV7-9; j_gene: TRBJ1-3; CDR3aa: CASSSSRFGNTIYF
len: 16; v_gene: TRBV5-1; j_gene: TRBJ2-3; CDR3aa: CASSFGTGARGDTQYF
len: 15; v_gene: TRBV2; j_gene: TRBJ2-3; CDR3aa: CASVIGGSSTDTQYF
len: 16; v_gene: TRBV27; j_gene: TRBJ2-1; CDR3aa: CASSLETAFFRNEQFF
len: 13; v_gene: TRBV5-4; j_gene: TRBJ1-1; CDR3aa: CASTVGQGSEAFF
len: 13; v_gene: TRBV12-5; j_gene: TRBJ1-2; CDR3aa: CASGFDRVGGYTF
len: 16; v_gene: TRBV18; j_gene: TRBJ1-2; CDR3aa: CASSHDSAGLGYGYTF
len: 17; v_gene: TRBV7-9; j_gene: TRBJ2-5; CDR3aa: CASTSYQGAVLQETQYF
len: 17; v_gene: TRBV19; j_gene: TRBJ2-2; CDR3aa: CASSIRGQGEPVGELFF
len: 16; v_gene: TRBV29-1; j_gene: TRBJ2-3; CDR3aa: CSVEGLAGPSTDTQYF
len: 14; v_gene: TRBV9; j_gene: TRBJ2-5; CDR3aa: CASSFGTGGETQYF
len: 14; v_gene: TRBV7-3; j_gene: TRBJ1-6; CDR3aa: CASSLDSAASPLHF
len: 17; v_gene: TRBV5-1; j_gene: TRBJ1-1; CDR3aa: CASSSVPLTGSGTEAFF
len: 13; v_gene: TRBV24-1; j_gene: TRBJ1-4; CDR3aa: CATQGAGDEKLFF
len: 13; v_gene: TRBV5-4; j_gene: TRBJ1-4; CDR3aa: CASSLGPSEKLFF
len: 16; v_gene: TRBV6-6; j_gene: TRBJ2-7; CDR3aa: CASSYSPSGGAGEQYF
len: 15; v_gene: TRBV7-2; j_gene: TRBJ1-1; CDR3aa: CASSLRAVMGGEAFF
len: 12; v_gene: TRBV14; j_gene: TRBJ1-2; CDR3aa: CASSQGAYGYTF
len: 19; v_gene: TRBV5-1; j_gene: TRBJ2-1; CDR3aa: CASSLHHQVIAGNGNEQFF
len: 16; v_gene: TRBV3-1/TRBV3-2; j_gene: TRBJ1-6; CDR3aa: CASSQDRGQGRSPLHF
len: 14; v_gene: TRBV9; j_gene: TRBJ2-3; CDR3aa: CAGSTGGVPDTQYF
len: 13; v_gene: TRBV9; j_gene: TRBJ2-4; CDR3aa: CASSPGTAGSQYF
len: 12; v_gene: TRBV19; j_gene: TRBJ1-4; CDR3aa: CASSIVGGWLFF
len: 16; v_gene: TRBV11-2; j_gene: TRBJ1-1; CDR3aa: CASRSRQGGMNTEAFF